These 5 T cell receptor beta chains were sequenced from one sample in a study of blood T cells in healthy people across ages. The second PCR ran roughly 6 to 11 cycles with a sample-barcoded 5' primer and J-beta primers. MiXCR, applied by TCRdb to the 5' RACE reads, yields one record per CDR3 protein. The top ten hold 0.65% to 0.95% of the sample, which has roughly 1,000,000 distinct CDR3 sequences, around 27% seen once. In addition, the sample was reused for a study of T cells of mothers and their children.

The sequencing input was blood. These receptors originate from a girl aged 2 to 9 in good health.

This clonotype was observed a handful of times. The DNA for the CDR3 is TGCAGTGCCCCTAGCTACAGGAAATATGGCTACACCTTC. This encodes CSAPSYRKYGYTF. The chain employs TRBV20-1 and TRBJ1-2, with D perhaps TRBD1 (5 bases). This CDR3 comprises 13 residues. The germline V gene encodes CDR1 DFQATT and CDR2 SNEGSKA (reference sequence). V was cut by 6 bases and J by 5 bases, with 16 bases left in between.

Here the CDR3 DNA reads TGTGCCGCCAAAAGGGGGGTAGAATCATACGAGCAGTACTTC. Translating it yields CAAKRGVESYEQYF. This sequence joins TRBV6-5 and TRBJ2-7; either TRBD1 or TRBD2 may supply D (6 bases each). Germline V CDR1 and CDR2: MNHEY, SVGAGI. The V gene lost 11 bases and the J gene lost 4 bases, with 21 bases spanning the gap. CDR3 length: 14 residues.

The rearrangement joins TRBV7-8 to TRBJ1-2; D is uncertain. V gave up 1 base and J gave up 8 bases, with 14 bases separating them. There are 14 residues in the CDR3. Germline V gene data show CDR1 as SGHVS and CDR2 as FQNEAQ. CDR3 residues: CASSLGTGLEGYTF. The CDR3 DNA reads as TGTGCCAGCAGCTTAGGGACCGGCCTCGAGGGCTACACCTTC.

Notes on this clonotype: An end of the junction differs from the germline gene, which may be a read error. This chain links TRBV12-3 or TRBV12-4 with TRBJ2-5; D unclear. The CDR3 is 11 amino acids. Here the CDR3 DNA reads TGTGCCTGCAGTTTAGGGGAGACCCAGTACTTC. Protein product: CACSLGETQYF.

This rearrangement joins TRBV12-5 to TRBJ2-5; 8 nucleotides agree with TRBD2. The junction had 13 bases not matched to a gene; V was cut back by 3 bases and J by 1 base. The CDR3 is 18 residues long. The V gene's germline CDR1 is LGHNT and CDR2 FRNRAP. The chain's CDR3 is CASGLGGFTSGTQETQYF. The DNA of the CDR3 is TGTGCTAGTGGTTTAGGAGGTTTCACTAGCGGAACCCAAGAGACCCAGTACTTC.